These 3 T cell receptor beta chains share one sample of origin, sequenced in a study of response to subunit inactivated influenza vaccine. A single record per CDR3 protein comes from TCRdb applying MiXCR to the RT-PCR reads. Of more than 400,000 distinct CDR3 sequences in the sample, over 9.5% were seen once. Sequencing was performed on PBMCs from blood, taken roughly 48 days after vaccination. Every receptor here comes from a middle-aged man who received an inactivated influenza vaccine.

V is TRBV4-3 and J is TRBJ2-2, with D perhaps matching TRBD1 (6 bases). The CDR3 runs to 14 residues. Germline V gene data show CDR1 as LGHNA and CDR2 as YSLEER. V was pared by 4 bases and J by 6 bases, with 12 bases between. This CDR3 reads CASSRNRESGELFF. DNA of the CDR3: TGCGCCAGCAGCCGGAACAGGGAGTCCGGGGAGCTGTTTTTT.

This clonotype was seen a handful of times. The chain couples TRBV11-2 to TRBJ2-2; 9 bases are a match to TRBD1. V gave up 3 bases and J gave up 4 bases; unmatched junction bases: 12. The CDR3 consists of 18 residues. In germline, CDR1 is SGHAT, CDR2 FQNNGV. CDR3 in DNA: TGTGCCAGCAGCTTGGTGCCAACCGGGACAGGGACCACCGGGGAGCTGTTTTTT. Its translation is CASSLVPTGTGTTGELFF.

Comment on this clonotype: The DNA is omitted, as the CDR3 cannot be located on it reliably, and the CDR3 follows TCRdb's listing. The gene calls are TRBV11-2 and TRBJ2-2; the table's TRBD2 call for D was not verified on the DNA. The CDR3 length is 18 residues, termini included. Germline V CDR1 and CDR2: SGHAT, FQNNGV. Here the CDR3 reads CASSPPGLAGRTPGSCFF.